This TCR beta chain was observed in a study of blood T cell repertoires in COVID-19. As for the study in general: Italy, Spain and the United States were the sources of the convalescent and acute COVID-19 samples.

TCRdb keeps only in-frame clones here, not all; method: immunoSEQ multiplex PCR. The table shows roughly 310,000 clones, with 85% to 90% occurring only once. CDR1 and CDR2 (germline): MNHNY, SVGAGI (reference sequence). V was pared by 4 bases and J by 3 bases, with 12 bases between. CDR3 length: 14 amino acids. Specimen: peripheral blood. The genes are TRBV6-6 and TRBJ1-1; the D is unclear. This sequence was found in a woman in her 30s with COVID-19, enrolled during active disease. The CDR3, as DNA: TGTGCCAGCAGTTTCCGGGTACTGGACACTGAAGCTTTCTTT. As protein: CASSFRVLDTEAFF.